This T cell receptor beta chain was obtained from a study of shared clonotypes between healthy human individuals. Looking at the study overall: In total, the donors were two women and a few men aged 18 to 49. Findings and limits, study-wide: Sorted-subset samples were not fully sequenced, rarefaction indicated.

Data came from immunoSEQ multiplex PCR; TCRdb stores just in-frame clones and leaves some out. The sample carries about 980,000 clones, 76% recorded once. Notes on this clone: Its antigen is unknown.

The CDR3 covers 14 residues. The junction had 5 bases not matched to a gene; V was cut back by 3 bases and J by 1 base. Per the germline V gene, CDR1 is GTSNPN and CDR2 is SVGIG (reference sequence). The rearrangement joins TRBV30 to TRBJ1-1; TRBD1 agrees at 7 bases. The sample was memory CD4+ T cells sorted from blood. The subset denotes: CD45RA-negative fraction. This clonotype was sampled from a man in his late teens or twenties in good health. CDR3 region: CAWRRQGPNTEAFF. The CDR3 DNA reads TGTGCCTGGAGAAGACAGGGTCCGAACACTGAAGCTTTCTTT.